These 30 T cell receptor beta chains originate from one sample sequenced in a study of T cells after yellow fever vaccination. TCRdb called the 5' RACE reads again in MiXCR, with one record for every CDR3 protein. Of roughly 150,000 distinct CDR3 sequences in the sample, 7% to 9% were seen once. Here the sequenced sample was CD4+ T cells sorted from PBMCs, taken 5 days after the yellow fever booster vaccination. The source is a man aged 30-40 years who received the YFV17D yellow fever vaccine.

The sample holds many counts of this clonotype. The chain is built from TRBV5-1 and TRBJ2-5; perhaps TRBD1 as D (5 bases). CDR1 and CDR2 (germline): SGHRS, YFSETQ. The V end lost 4 bases, the J end lost 1 base, and 8 bases lay between the germline ends. CDR3 size: 13 residues. In DNA form, the CDR3 reads TGCGCCAGCAGCCGACAGCTCCAAGAGACCCAGTACTTC. Protein product: CASSRQLQETQYF.

This clonotype was seen a handful of times. The V and J genes are TRBV5-1 and TRBJ2-7; 9 bases fit TRBD1. This CDR3 comprises 15 residues. V was clipped by 4 bases and J by 0 bases; unmatched bases: 5. Per germline, CDR1 SGHRS and CDR2 YFSETQ. The CDR3 DNA is TGCGCCAGCAGCGTGGACAGGGGCCCCTCCTACGAGCAGTACTTC. Translating gives CASSVDRGPSYEQYF.

There are many counts of this clonotype. CDR3 amino acids: CATSEAGNSPLHF. CDR3 DNA: TGTGCCACCAGTGAGGCGGGGAATTCACCCCTCCACTTT. The V gene is TRBV24-1, the J gene TRBJ1-6, with D uncertain. This CDR3 has 13 amino acids. Trimming took 4 bases from V and 7 from J, leaving 7 bases between them. CDR1 and CDR2 (germline): KGHDR, SFDVKD.

The sample holds many counts of this clonotype. The gene calls are TRBV20-1 and TRBJ2-4; TRBD1 matches 10 bases. The CDR3 has 15 amino acids. V lost 1 base, J lost 3 bases, and 3 bases stayed unmatched. Looked up from germline, CDR1 is DFQATT and CDR2 is SNEGSKA (reference sequence). CDR3 sequence reads: CSARGWTGGKNIQYF. The CDR3 DNA sequence: TGCAGTGCTAGAGGTTGGACAGGGGGCAAAAACATTCAGTACTTC.

This clonotype has at least ten counts. The J gene is TRBJ2-5, the V gene TRBV29-1; the D gene is possibly TRBD2 (5 bases). Germline V CDR1 and CDR2: SQVTM, ANQGSEA. CDR3 length equals 10 residues. V shed 6 bases and J shed 9 bases, with 11 bases lying between them. CDR3 residues: CSVGFGAQYF. DNA of the CDR3: TGCAGCGTCGGGTTCGGGGCCCAGTACTTC.

Ten or more counts support this clonotype. The gene calls are TRBV12-3 or TRBV12-4 and TRBJ1-5, with D perhaps TRBD1 (6 bases). V was trimmed by 6 bases and J by 2 bases, leaving 14 bases between them. This CDR3 spans 15 amino acids. The CDR3 loop is CASSRQDHGNQPQHF. CDR3 DNA: TGTGCCAGCAGCCGACAGGATCACGGCAATCAGCCCCAGCATTTT.

The J gene is TRBJ1-1, the V gene TRBV20-1, with D hard to call. V was shortened by 2 bases and J by 4 bases, with 11 bases between the two germline ends. The germline V gene has CDR1 DFQATT and CDR2 SNEGSKA (reference sequence). This CDR3 has 13 residues. CDR3: CSARFPEITEAFF. The CDR3 DNA follows: TGCAGTGCTAGATTTCCCGAGATCACTGAAGCTTTCTTT.

The table lists this clonotype with many counts. The chain links TRBV5-1 to TRBJ2-5; D gene uncertain. The CDR3 sequence is 13 residues long. Germline lookup yields CDR1 SGHRS and CDR2 YFSETQ. Trimming cost V 1 base and J 5 bases, with 9 bases left between them. The CDR3: CASSLHRRETQYF. Written as DNA, the CDR3 is TGCGCCAGCAGCTTGCACCGCCGGGAGACCCAGTACTTC.

This clonotype was counted at least ten times. Relative to the germline gene, one junction end is altered; a read error may explain this. The chain is built from TRBV4-3 and TRBJ1-1, with TRBD1 matching over 7 bases. Germline V CDR1 and CDR2: LGHNA, YSLEER. CDR3 length: 13 amino acids. CDR3 nucleotide sequence: TGCGCCAGCAGCGAAGACAGGGCGGTGGGAGCTTTCTTT. Protein product: CASSEDRAVGAFF.

This clonotype was seen many times. The V and J genes are TRBV11-2 and TRBJ2-7, with D unclear. Germline values: CDR1 SGHAT, CDR2 FQNNGV. This CDR3 comprises 13 residues. Trimming stripped 0 bases from V and 3 bases from J, with 6 bases between. The CDR3 coding sequence is TGTGCCAGCAGCTTAGAATGGGGCTACGAGCAGTACTTC. This encodes CASSLEWGYEQYF.

This clonotype has at least ten counts. The rearrangement uses TRBV4-2 and TRBJ1-1; D call uncertain. CDR3 length equals 14 residues. Trimming pared 0 bases from V and 4 bases from J, leaving 9 bases between. Germline CDR1 LGHNA, CDR2 YNFKEQ. CDR3 in DNA: TGTGCCAGCAGCCAAGATCGACTTGGCACTGAAGCTTTCTTT. This encodes CASSQDRLGTEAFF.

This clonotype was seen at least ten times. This sequence joins TRBV20-1 and TRBJ2-5; unclear D gene. Germline V gene data show CDR1 as DFQATT and CDR2 as SNEGSKA (reference sequence). V was pared by 3 bases and J by 1 base, with 12 bases between. The CDR3 is 14 residues long. Here the CDR3 reads CSASLGTIQETQYF. CDR3 nucleotide sequence: TGCAGTGCTAGCTTGGGAACCATCCAAGAGACCCAGTACTTC.

This clonotype was recorded many times. The rearrangement uses TRBV24-1 and TRBJ2-3, with D possibly TRBD2 on 5 matching bases. With 9 bases removed from V and 7 bases from J, the gap between germline ends came to 19 bases. This CDR3 has 14 amino acids. The germline V gene has CDR1 KGHDR and CDR2 SFDVKD. The CDR3 loop reads CATPGSAPQHTQYF. CDR3 DNA: TGTGCCACCCCGGGTAGCGCACCACAACATACGCAGTATTTT.

This clonotype was detected ten times or more. The chain couples TRBV29-1 to TRBJ2-2; 8 nucleotides match TRBD2. Per the germline V gene, CDR1 is SQVTM and CDR2 is ANQGSEA. V lost 3 bases and J lost 5; bases outside the gene matches: 5. The CDR3 is made up of 14 amino acids. The DNA for the CDR3 is TGCAGCGTTGACCGGGGGGGGGCAACCGGGGAGCTGTTTTTT. It yields the protein CSVDRGGATGELFF.

This clonotype was counted at least ten times. The chain employs TRBV7-2 and TRBJ2-7; 9 bases are a match to TRBD1. The CDR3 length is 12 residues. In germline, CDR1 is SGHTA, CDR2 FQGNSA. Trimming at V came to 6 bases and at J to 4 bases, leaving 1 base not matched to a gene. The CDR3, as DNA: TGTGCCAGCAGGGGGACAGGGTACGAGCAGTACTTC. It translates to CASRGTGYEQYF.

Many counts were recorded for this clonotype. The chain recombines TRBV4-3 with TRBJ2-1, with TRBD1 matching 10 bases. J gave up 8 bases and V 6 bases, and 13 bases lay outside the gene matches. The CDR3 runs to 16 residues. Germline CDR1 reads LGHNA; CDR2 reads YSLEER. CDR3 amino acids: CASRGMRDRGLDEQFF. CDR3 bases: TGCGCCAGCAGGGGGATGAGGGACAGGGGTCTTGATGAGCAGTTCTTC.

This clonotype has at least ten counts. The chain couples TRBV6-1 to TRBJ2-1, with 8 bases aligning to TRBD2. The CDR3 is 13 residues long. Germline V gene data show CDR1 as MNHNS and CDR2 as SASEGT. Losses at the gene ends were 6 bases for V and 6 bases for J; bases not matched to a gene: 4. CDR3 sequence: CASRKRELNEQFF. The CDR3 region has the DNA TGTGCCAGCAGGAAGCGGGAGCTCAATGAGCAGTTCTTC.

The V call is TRBV5-1, the J call TRBJ1-1; 12 bases align to TRBD1. Per the germline V gene, CDR1 is SGHRS and CDR2 is YFSETQ. The length of the CDR3 is 16 residues. Trimming took 1 base from V and 5 from J; bases not matched to a gene: 6. Written as DNA, the CDR3 is TGCGCCAGCAGCTTGCTTGGGACAGGGGGCAGTACTGAAGCTTTCTTT. It yields the protein CASSLLGTGGSTEAFF.

This clonotype was recorded at least ten times. V and J are TRBV7-9 and TRBJ2-7; a weak D match, TRBD2 (7 bases). With 0 bases removed from V and 2 bases from J, the gap between germline ends came to 11 bases. The germline gives CDR1 SEHNR, CDR2 FQNEAQ (reference sequence). The CDR3 is 15 amino acids. CDR3 coding DNA: TGTGCCAGCAGCTTAGCGGGAGGGACAACCTACGAGCAGTACTTC. The encoded protein is CASSLAGGTTYEQYF. Supplemented by reference TRBV7-9 and TRBJ2-7, the full variable domain reads DTGVSQNPRHKITKRGQNVTFRCDPISEHNRLYWYRQTLGQGPEFLTYFQNEAQLEKSRLLSDRFSAERPKGSFSTLEIQRTEQGDSAMYLCASSLAGGTTYEQYFGPGTRLTVT.

This clonotype was seen more than once but under ten times. The rearrangement uses TRBV6-5 and TRBJ1-2; no clear D. CDR1 and CDR2 from the germline V gene are MNHEY and SVGAGI. Trimming removed 4 bases from V and 4 bases from J, with 4 bases in between. The CDR3 has 11 residues. In DNA form, the CDR3 reads TGTGCCAGCAGTTGGGGCTATGGCTACACCTTC. It codes for CASSWGYGYTF.

In its sample, this clonotype was seen many times. The genes are TRBV3-1 and TRBJ2-2; 7 nucleotides match TRBD1. Germline CDR1 and CDR2: LGHDT and YNNKEL (reference sequence). V shed 5 bases, J shed 1 base, and the junction held 4 bases outside the gene matches. The CDR3 has 15 amino acids. CDR3 nucleotides: TGTGCCAGCAGCTCCTACAGGGGGAACACCGGGGAGCTGTTTTTT. This translates into CASSSYRGNTGELFF.

This clonotype was observed many times. V is TRBV6-5 and J is TRBJ2-7, with 10 bases matching TRBD1. With V trimmed by 5 bases and J by 2 bases, 6 bases remained unmatched. There are 15 residues in the CDR3. The V gene's germline CDR1 is MNHEY and CDR2 SVGAGI. The CDR3 nucleotides read TGTGCCAGCAGTATGACCGGGACAGGGGCCTACGAGCAGTACTTC. It encodes CASSMTGTGAYEQYF.

This clonotype was seen many times. The chain has TRBV7-2 and TRBJ2-5, with 8 bases identical to TRBD2. This CDR3 is built from 15 residues. Germline V gene data show CDR1 as SGHTA and CDR2 as FQGNSA. The V and J ends lost 4 bases and 5 bases, in that order; junction bases with no gene match: 9. This CDR3 reads CASSSESGRWETQYF. The CDR3 DNA reads TGTGCCAGCAGCTCGGAGAGCGGGAGATGGGAGACCCAGTACTTC.

This clonotype was seen at least ten times. The chain employs TRBV7-2 and TRBJ2-7; the D call may be TRBD1 or TRBD2 (5 bases each). Between the trimmed V and J ends, which lost 4 bases and 3 bases, there was a span of 10 bases. The germline V gene has CDR1 SGHTA and CDR2 FQGNSA. There are 13 residues in the CDR3. In DNA form, the CDR3 reads TGTGCCAGCAGCTGGGACGGAGGCTACGAGCAGTACTTC. Translated, it gives CASSWDGGYEQYF.

This clonotype was recorded at least ten times. The chain is built from TRBV5-1 and TRBJ2-7; D may correspond to TRBD1 or TRBD2 (5 bases each). This CDR3 region has 14 residues. Between the trimmed V and J ends, which lost 5 bases and 0 bases, there was a span of 12 bases. The germline CDR1 and CDR2 sequences are SGHRS and YFSETQ. The CDR3 sequence: CASRPGPDSYEQYF. The CDR3 DNA is TGCGCCAGCAGACCGGGACCGGACTCCTACGAGCAGTACTTC.

This clonotype was counted many times. The chain recombines TRBV21-1 with TRBJ2-1; the table calls TRBD1, which could not be checked here. TRBV21-1 is reported as a pseudogene. The CDR3 covers 16 residues. CDR3 amino acids: CASSKKGQGSYNEQFF. CDR3 sequence (DNA): TGTGCCAGCAGCAAAAAGGGGCAGGGCTCCTACAATGAGCAGTTCTTC.

This clonotype was detected many times. The V call is TRBV24-1, the J call TRBJ2-1; D not certain. Trimming removed 4 bases at V and 7 bases at J, with 13 bases between. Germline lookup yields CDR1 KGHDR and CDR2 SFDVKD. CDR3 length equals 14 residues. The CDR3 region is CATSEGPRSNEQFF. The CDR3 DNA reads as TGTGCCACCAGTGAAGGCCCAAGATCTAATGAGCAGTTCTTC.

About this clonotype itself: At one boundary the junction diverges from the germline segment, which might be a read error. The chain is built from TRBV5-1 and TRBJ2-1, with 9 bases fitting TRBD2. Germline V lookup: CDR1 SGHRS, CDR2 YFSETQ. The CDR3 spans 15 residues. The CDR3 reads CDSSLVLAGNNEQFF. The CDR3 DNA follows: TGCGACAGCAGCTTGGTGCTAGCGGGAAACAATGAGCAGTTCTTC.

Ten or more counts support this clonotype. The chain recombines TRBV20-1 with TRBJ2-4, with a weak D call TRBD2 (5 bases). Germline-derived CDR1 and CDR2 are DFQATT and SNEGSKA (reference sequence). The CDR3 sequence is 14 residues long. V was trimmed by 6 bases and J by 2 bases, leaving 14 bases between them. The CDR3 DNA reads TGCAGTGCCGCCGACGGGGTCACCAAAAACATTCAGTACTTC. Its translation: CSAADGVTKNIQYF.

At least ten counts were recorded for this clonotype. The CDR3 region is CASSPDRAGGYTF. The CDR3 DNA follows: TGTGCCAGCAGCCCAGACAGGGCGGGTGGCTACACCTTC. The V call is TRBV9, the J call TRBJ1-2; 7 bases line up with TRBD1. This CDR3 region has 13 residues. Germline loops: CDR1 SGDLS, CDR2 YYNGEE. Trimming took 4 bases from V and 7 from J; bases not matched to a gene: 7.